This T cell receptor (beta chain) was identified during a study of blood T cell repertoires in COVID-19. As processed by the authors: Amplified reference gene primers provided the basis for estimating nucleated cell counts. Generated by immunoSEQ multiplex PCR, the TCRdb table keeps only in-frame clones and is missing some. The V and J calls and the clone size are those of that table, but D and trimming were determined from the DNA. This sample has around 300,000 clones, with 80% to 90% found just once. In terms of age and location, participants ranged from roughly 18 to 90 years and lived in about 25 US areas. The CDR3 sequence is 15 residues long. The junction had 8 bases not matched to a gene; V was cut back by 5 bases and J by 10 bases. Germline V CDR1 and CDR2: SGHTA, FQGNSA.

The chain combines TRBV7-2 with TRBJ1-6, with 10 bases fitting TRBD1. This receptor was identified in a woman younger than 35 who had recovered from COVID-19. Sequenced: PBMCs or T cells enriched from blood (not recorded which). CDR3 in DNA: TGTGCCAGCAGCACAGAAGGGACAGGGGTCTCACCCCTCCACTTT. The encoded protein is CASSTEGTGVSPLHF.